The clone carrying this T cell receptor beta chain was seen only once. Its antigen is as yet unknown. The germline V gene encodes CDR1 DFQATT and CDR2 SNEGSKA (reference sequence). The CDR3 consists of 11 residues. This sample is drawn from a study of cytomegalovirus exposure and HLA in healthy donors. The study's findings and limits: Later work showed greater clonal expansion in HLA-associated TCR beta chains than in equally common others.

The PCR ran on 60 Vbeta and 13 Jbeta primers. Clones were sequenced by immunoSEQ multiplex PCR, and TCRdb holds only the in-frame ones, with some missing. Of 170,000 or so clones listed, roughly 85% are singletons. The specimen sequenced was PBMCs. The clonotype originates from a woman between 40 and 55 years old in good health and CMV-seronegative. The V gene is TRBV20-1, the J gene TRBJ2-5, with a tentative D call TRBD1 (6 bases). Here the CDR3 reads CRLGRGETQYF. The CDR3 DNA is TGCAGACTTGGCAGGGGAGAGACCCAGTACTTC.